These 5 T cell receptor beta chains were all obtained from the same sample, sequenced in a study of control samples from healthy donors and cancer patients. Using immunoSEQ multiplex PCR, the repertoire was profiled, and TCRdb retains in-frame clones only, with some absent. The sample comprises some 98,000 clones, approximately 88% of which are singletons, and about 35% rests with the top ten. Sequenced: PBMCs. Every receptor here comes from a man in his sixties or seventies with lung cancer.

Only a few counts were recorded for this clone. The CDR3 bases are TGCGCCAGCAGTGAGTCGGAGGCGAGCGCCTATAATTCACCCCTCCACTTT. It is translated as CASSESEASAYNSPLHF. This chain connects TRBV10-2 to TRBJ1-6; D not certain. CDR3 length: 17 residues. V dropped 0 bases and J dropped 2 bases, with 11 bases sitting between them. Germline loops: CDR1 WSHSY, CDR2 SAAADI.

With respect to this clone: Additional DNA sequences in this sample encode the identical CDR3. The CDR3 region has the DNA TGTGCCAGCAGCCAAGTATACGAGCAGTACTTC. Translating it yields CASSQVYEQYF. This chain connects TRBV3-1 (or the pseudogene TRBV3-2) to TRBJ2-7; D is ambiguous. Trimming pared 1 base from V and 4 bases from J, leaving 2 bases between. The CDR3 is made up of 11 amino acids. Germline V lookup: CDR1 LGHDT, CDR2 YNNKEL (reference sequence).

The chain uses TRBV3-1 (or the pseudogene TRBV3-2) and TRBJ1-6, with TRBD1 as a possible D gene (5 bases). Deletions cut 0 bases from V and 10 bases from J, with 13 bases between. This CDR3 has 15 amino acids. Germline-derived CDR1 and CDR2 are LGHDT and YNNKEL (reference sequence). CDR3 DNA sequence: TGTGCCAGCAGCCAAGATGCGGGGCCAGCCTCACCCCTCCACTTT. It encodes CASSQDAGPASPLHF.

The genes are TRBV6-5 and TRBJ2-1, with 8 bases fitting TRBD1. The CDR3 is made up of 16 amino acids. Germline loops: CDR1 MNHEY, CDR2 SVGAGI. J was trimmed by 0 bases and V by 4 bases; bases with no gene match: 5. CDR3 bases: TGTGCCAGCAGTTCCGCCGACAGGGGCTCCTACAATGAGCAGTTCTTC. It codes for CASSSADRGSYNEQFF.

This chain uses TRBV5-5 with TRBJ2-3; D ambiguous. V lost 0 bases, J lost 1 base, and 9 bases lay in between. In germline, CDR1 is SGHKS, CDR2 YYEKEE (reference sequence). The CDR3 covers 15 residues. The CDR3 bases are TGTGCCAGCAGCTTGGATGAGTTTGGCACAGATACGCAGTATTTT. Its translation: CASSLDEFGTDTQYF.